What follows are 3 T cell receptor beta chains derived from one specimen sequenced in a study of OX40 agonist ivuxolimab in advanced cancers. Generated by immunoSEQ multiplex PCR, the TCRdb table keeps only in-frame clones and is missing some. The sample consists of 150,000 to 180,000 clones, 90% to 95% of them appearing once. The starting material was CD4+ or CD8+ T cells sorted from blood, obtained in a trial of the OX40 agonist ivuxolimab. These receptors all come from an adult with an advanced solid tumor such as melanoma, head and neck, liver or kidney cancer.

The CDR3 sequence: CASSEAGYSEKLFF. In DNA, the CDR3 is TGTGCCAGCAGTGAGGCAGGGTATTCTGAAAAACTGTTTTTT. The chain carries TRBV2 and TRBJ1-4, with D possibly TRBD1 on 5 matching bases. The CDR3 length is 14 residues. CDR1 is SNHLY, CDR2 FYNNEI, per germline. Between the trimmed V and J ends, which lost 3 bases and 7 bases, there was a span of 12 bases.

CDR3 DNA: TGCGCCAGCACGGCAGGCAGGGGTACCTCCTACGAGCAGTACTTC. Translation gives CASTAGRGTSYEQYF. This chain joins TRBV5-1 and TRBJ2-7; tentatively, D is TRBD1 (6 bases). V was shortened by 6 bases and J by 0 bases, with 16 bases between the two germline ends. The CDR3 is 15 amino acids. CDR1 and CDR2 (germline): SGHRS, YFSETQ.

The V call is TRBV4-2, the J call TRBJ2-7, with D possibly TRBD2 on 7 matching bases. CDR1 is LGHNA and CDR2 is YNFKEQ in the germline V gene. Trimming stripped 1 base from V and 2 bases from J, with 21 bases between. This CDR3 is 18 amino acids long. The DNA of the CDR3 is TGTGCCAGCAGCCAAGGTCGGGGGCTAGCGGATCCCCCCTACGAGCAGTACTTC. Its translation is CASSQGRGLADPPYEQYF.